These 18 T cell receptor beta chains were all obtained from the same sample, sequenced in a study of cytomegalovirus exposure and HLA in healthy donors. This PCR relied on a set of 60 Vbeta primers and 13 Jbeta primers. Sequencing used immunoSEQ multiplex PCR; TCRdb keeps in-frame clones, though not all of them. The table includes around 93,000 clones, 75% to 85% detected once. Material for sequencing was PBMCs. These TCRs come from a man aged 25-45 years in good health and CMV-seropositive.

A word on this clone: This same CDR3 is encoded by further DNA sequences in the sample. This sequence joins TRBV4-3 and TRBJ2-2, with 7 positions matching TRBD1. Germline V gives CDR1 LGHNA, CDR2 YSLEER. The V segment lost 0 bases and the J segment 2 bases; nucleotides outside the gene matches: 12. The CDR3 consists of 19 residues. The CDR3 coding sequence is TGCGCCAGCAGCCAAGATCGTTTTTCCGGGACAGCCAACACCGGGGAGCTGTTTTTT. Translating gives CASSQDRFSGTANTGELFF.

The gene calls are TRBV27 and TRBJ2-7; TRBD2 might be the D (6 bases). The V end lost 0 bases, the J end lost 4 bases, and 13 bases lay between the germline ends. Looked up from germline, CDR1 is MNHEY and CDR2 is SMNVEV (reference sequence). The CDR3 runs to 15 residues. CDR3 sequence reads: CASSLSVGGGYEQYF. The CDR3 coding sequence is TGTGCCAGCAGTTTATCGGTCGGGGGTGGGTACGAGCAGTACTTC.

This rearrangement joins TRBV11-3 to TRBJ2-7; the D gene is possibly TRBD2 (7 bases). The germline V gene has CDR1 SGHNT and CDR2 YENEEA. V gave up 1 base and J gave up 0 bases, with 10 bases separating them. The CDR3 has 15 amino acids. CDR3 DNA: TGTGCCAGCAGCTTAGGAAGGGGGGGCTCCTACGAGCAGTACTTC. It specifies CASSLGRGGSYEQYF.

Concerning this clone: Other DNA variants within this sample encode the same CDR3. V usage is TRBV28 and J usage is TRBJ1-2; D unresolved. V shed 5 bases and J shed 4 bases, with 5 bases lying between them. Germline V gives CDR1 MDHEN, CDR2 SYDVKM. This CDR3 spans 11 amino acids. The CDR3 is CASSLSYGYTF. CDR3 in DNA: TGTGCCAGCAGTCTTAGCTATGGCTACACCTTC.

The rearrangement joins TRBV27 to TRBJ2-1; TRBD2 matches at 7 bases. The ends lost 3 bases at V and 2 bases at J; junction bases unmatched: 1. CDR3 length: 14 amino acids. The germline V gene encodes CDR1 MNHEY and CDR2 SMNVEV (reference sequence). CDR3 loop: CASSLGGTYNEQFF. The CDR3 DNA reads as TGTGCCAGCAGTTTGGGAGGGACCTACAATGAGCAGTTCTTC.

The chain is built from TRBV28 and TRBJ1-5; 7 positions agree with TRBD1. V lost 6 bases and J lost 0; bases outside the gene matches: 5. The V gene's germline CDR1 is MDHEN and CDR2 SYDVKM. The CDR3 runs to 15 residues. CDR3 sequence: CASRVDRYSNQPQHF. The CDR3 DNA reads TGTGCCAGCAGGGTGGACAGGTATAGCAATCAGCCCCAGCATTTT.

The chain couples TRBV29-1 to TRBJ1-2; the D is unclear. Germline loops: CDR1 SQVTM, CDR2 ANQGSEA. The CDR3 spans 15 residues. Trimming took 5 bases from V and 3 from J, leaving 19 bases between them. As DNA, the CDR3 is TGCAGCGTTCAACCCCACGGATCGAGGGACTATGGCTACACCTTC. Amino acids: CSVQPHGSRDYGYTF.

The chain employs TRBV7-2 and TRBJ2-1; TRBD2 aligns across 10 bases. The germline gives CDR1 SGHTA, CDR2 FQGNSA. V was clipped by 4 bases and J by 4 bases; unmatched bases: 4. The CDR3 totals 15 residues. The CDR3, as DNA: TGTGCCAGCAGCTCATCTAGCGGGAGTTACAATGAGCAGTTCTTC. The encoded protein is CASSSSSGSYNEQFF.

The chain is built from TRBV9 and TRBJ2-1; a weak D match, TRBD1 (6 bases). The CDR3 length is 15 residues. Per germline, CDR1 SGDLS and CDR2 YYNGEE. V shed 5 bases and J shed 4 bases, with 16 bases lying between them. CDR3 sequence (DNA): TGTGCCAGCAGGGCCGGGACAACTCCGTACAATGAGCAGTTCTTC. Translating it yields CASRAGTTPYNEQFF.

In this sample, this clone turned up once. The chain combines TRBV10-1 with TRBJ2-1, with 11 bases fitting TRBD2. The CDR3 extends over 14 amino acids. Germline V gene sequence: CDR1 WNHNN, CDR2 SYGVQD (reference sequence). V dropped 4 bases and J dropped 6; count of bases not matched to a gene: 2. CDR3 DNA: TGCGCCAGCAGTGGGACTAGCGGGTTCAATGAGCAGTTCTTC. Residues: CASSGTSGFNEQFF.

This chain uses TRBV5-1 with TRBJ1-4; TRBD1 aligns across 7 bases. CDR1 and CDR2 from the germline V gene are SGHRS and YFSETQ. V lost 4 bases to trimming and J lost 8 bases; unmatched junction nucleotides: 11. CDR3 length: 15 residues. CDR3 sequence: CASSAGTALREKLFF. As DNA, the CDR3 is TGCGCCAGCAGCGCAGGGACAGCCCTTCGAGAAAAACTGTTTTTT.

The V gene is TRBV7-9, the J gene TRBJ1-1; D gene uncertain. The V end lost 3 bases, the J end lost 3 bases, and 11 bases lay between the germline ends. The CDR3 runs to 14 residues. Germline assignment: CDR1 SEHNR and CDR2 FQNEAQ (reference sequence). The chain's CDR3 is CASSFIMADTEAFF. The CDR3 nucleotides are TGTGCCAGCAGCTTTATAATGGCGGACACTGAAGCTTTCTTT.

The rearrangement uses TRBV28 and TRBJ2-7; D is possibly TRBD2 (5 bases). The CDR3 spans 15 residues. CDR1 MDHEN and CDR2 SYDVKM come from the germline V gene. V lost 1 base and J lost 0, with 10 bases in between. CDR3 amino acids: CASSLYLGSSYEQYF. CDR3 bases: TGTGCCAGCAGTTTATACCTGGGGAGCTCCTACGAGCAGTACTTC.

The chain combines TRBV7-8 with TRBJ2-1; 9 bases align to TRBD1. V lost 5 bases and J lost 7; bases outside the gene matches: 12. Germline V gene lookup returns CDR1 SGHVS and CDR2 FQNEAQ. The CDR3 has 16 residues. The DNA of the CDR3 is TGTGCCAGCAGCCCCGGACAGGGGATTGGAAGGAATGAGCAGTTCTTC. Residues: CASSPGQGIGRNEQFF.

CDR3 DNA: TGTGCCAGCAGTTTACCCGCCCGACAGGGGGCGATATCACCCCTCCACTTT. Translation: CASSLPARQGAISPLHF. J is TRBJ1-6 and V is TRBV28, with 10 bases lining up with TRBD1. V lost 2 bases and J lost 10; bases outside the gene matches: 11. The CDR3 loop spans 17 amino acids. The germline V gene encodes CDR1 MDHEN and CDR2 SYDVKM.

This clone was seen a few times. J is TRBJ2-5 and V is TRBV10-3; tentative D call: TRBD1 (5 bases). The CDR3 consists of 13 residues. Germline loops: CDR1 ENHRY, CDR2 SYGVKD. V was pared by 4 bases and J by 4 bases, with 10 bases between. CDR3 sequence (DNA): TGTGCCATCAGTGCAGGGATTGCAGAGACCCAGTACTTC. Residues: CAISAGIAETQYF.

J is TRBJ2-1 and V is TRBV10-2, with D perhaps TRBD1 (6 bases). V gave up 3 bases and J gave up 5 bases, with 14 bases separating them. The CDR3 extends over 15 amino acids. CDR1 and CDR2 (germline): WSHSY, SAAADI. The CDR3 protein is CASSEWQGLNNEQFF. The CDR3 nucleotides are TGCGCCAGCAGTGAATGGCAGGGGCTCAACAATGAGCAGTTCTTC.

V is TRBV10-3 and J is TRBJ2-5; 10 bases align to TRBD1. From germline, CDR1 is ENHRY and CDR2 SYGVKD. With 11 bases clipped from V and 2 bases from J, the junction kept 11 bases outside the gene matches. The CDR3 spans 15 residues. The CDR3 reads CASHGGGQGQETQYF. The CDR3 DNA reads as TGTGCCTCTCACGGCGGGGGACAGGGGCAAGAGACCCAGTACTTC.